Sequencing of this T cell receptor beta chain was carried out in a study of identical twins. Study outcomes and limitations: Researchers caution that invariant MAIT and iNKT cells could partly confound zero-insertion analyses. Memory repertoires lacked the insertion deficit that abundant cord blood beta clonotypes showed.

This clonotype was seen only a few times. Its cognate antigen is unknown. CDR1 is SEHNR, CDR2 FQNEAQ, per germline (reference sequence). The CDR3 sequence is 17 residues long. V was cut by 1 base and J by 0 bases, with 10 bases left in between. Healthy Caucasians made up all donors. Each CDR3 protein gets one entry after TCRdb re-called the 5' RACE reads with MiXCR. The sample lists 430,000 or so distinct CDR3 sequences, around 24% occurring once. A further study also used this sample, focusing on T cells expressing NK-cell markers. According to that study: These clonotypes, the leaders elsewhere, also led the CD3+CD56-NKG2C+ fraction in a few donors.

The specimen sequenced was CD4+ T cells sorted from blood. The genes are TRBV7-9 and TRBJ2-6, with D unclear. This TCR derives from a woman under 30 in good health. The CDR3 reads CASSLVAATSGANVLTF. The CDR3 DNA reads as TGTGCCAGCAGCTTAGTTGCAGCTACCTCTGGGGCCAACGTCCTGACTTTC.